This T cell receptor (beta chain) was sequenced for a study of STAT3 mutations in large granular lymphocyte leukemia. For this clone: Its target is unknown.

Only in-frame clones appear in the TCRdb table, and some are missing; sequencing was by immunoSEQ multiplex PCR. The sample includes around 33,000 clones, over 65% seen only once; the top ten take approximately 28%. The CDR3 has 17 amino acids. With 1 base clipped from V and 2 bases from J, the junction kept 9 bases outside the gene matches. CDR1 is MGHRA and CDR2 is YSYEKL in the germline V gene. Findings and limits, study-wide: Every T-cell large granular lymphocyte leukemia patient had at least one immunodominant TCR beta clonotype.

This chain uses TRBV4-1 with TRBJ2-7; 9 bases are a match to TRBD2. This TCR derives from a woman aged 50 to 60 with T-cell large granular lymphocyte leukemia. Some clones in this sample may be carry-over from other donors' samples. The sequenced material came from peripheral blood mononuclear cells. The CDR3: CASSQARSSGETYEQYF. Written as DNA, the CDR3 is TGCGCCAGCAGCCAAGCTAGATCTAGCGGGGAGACCTACGAGCAGTACTTC.